Below are 21 T cell receptor beta chains sequenced from a single sample in a study of blood T cell repertoires in COVID-19. Profiled with immunoSEQ multiplex PCR; TCRdb holds only in-frame clones, not every one. Of about 220,000 clones listed, around four fifths are singletons. Source material: peripheral blood. All receptors derive from a woman between 65 and 79 years old with acute or convalescent COVID-19.

The rearrangement joins TRBV4-3 to TRBJ2-3, with 9 bases identical to TRBD2. The V gene's germline CDR1 is LGHNA and CDR2 YSLEER. The CDR3 is 17 residues long. V was clipped by 1 base and J by 6 bases; unmatched bases: 11. The chain's CDR3 is CASSQGPSGGKRDTQYF. DNA of the CDR3: TGCGCCAGCAGCCAAGGACCAAGCGGGGGGAAGAGGGATACGCAGTATTTT.

The chain has TRBV5-6 and TRBJ1-2; tentative D call: TRBD1 (6 bases). V was cut by 4 bases and J by 1 base, with 11 bases left in between. Germline V gene sequence: CDR1 SGHDT, CDR2 YYEEEE. The CDR3 has 14 amino acids. The CDR3 nucleotides are TGTGCCAGCAGCCCGGACAGCTATAACTATGGCTACACCTTC. This gives the protein CASSPDSYNYGYTF.

This chain uses TRBV5-1 with TRBJ1-4; D possibly corresponds to TRBD1 (5 bases). The CDR3 is 16 amino acids. The germline V gene encodes CDR1 SGHRS and CDR2 YFSETQ. V was pared by 1 base and J by 4 bases, with 14 bases between. The DNA of the CDR3 is TGCGCCAGCAGCTTGCAAGGCCAGGGCCTTAATGAAAAACTGTTTTTT. Protein product: CASSLQGQGLNEKLFF.

The rearrangement uses TRBV4-1 and TRBJ2-7; tentative D call: TRBD2 (6 bases). Trimming left V 2 bases short and J 0 bases short, with 17 bases between. This CDR3 region has 17 residues. Per germline, CDR1 MGHRA and CDR2 YSYEKL. CDR3 amino acids: CASSQIPAGTLSYEQYF. CDR3 in DNA: TGCGCCAGCAGCCAAATCCCCGCCGGGACTCTCTCCTACGAGCAGTACTTC.

This chain uses TRBV6-5 with TRBJ2-2, with 10 nucleotides matching TRBD1. CDR3 length: 13 amino acids. Germline V CDR1 and CDR2: MNHEY, SVGAGI. With 11 bases clipped from V and 4 bases from J, the junction kept 4 bases outside the gene matches. The CDR3 loop reads CAARTGGTGELFF. The CDR3 DNA is TGTGCCGCAAGGACAGGGGGCACCGGGGAGCTGTTTTTT.

The table lists this clone with a count of one. The V call is TRBV6-6, the J call TRBJ1-4, with D perhaps TRBD1 (6 bases). V lost 6 bases, J lost 0 bases, and 14 bases lay in between. CDR1 is MNHNY, CDR2 SVGAGI, per germline (reference sequence). The CDR3 totals 16 residues. CDR3 sequence reads: CASRLRGGTTNEKLFF. The CDR3 bases are TGTGCCAGCAGATTAAGGGGGGGGACAACTAATGAAAAACTGTTTTTT.

J is TRBJ1-5 and V is TRBV3-1 (or the pseudogene TRBV3-2); D not resolved. The CDR3 spans 13 residues. Looked up from germline, CDR1 is LGHDT and CDR2 is YNNKEL (reference sequence). V was trimmed by 4 bases and J by 6 bases, leaving 10 bases between them. The CDR3 DNA follows: TGTGCCAGCAGCCCGACATTTTTTCAGCCCCAGCATTTT. This translates into CASSPTFFQPQHF.

This chain links TRBV4-1 with TRBJ2-5; TRBD2 matches 10 bases. The CDR3 totals 17 residues. With V trimmed by 1 base and J by 4 bases, 9 bases remained unmatched. Germline V gene lookup returns CDR1 MGHRA and CDR2 YSYEKL. DNA of the CDR3: TGCGCCAGCAGCCAAGGGGTCCTAGCGGGGGCAGGAGAGACCCAGTACTTC. This sequence encodes CASSQGVLAGAGETQYF.

The sample holds a few counts of this clone. This rearrangement joins TRBV11-2 to TRBJ1-4; D is unclear. V was shortened by 1 base and J by 8 bases, with 8 bases between the two germline ends. The CDR3 totals 13 residues. The V gene's germline CDR1 is SGHAT and CDR2 FQNNGV. The CDR3 region is CASSLGSMEKLFF. In DNA, the CDR3 is TGTGCCAGCAGCTTAGGGAGCATGGAAAAACTGTTTTTT.

This clone has a handful of counts. The V call is TRBV6-6, the J call TRBJ1-1; 8 nucleotides align to TRBD1. V was clipped by 6 bases and J by 6 bases; unmatched bases: 12. Germline CDR1 reads MNHNY; CDR2 reads SVGAGI (reference sequence). This CDR3 has 15 amino acids. The chain's CDR3 is CASSRPTGANSEAFF. In nucleotides, the CDR3 is TGTGCCAGCAGCCGTCCGACAGGGGCTAATTCTGAAGCTTTCTTT.

The chain uses TRBV28 and TRBJ1-2; D might be TRBD1 (6 bases). In germline, CDR1 is MDHEN, CDR2 SYDVKM. V lost 8 bases and J lost 3, with 19 bases in between. This CDR3 comprises 15 residues. The CDR3 DNA reads TGTGCCAGCGTAGGTGGCCAGGGGATCTACTATGGCTACACCTTC. Translation gives CASVGGQGIYYGYTF.

The rearrangement links TRBV6-2 or TRBV6-3 to TRBJ1-5, with a tentative D call TRBD1 (6 bases). V was shortened by 6 bases and J by 5 bases, with 17 bases between the two germline ends. The CDR3 is 15 amino acids. Germline CDR1 and CDR2: MNHEY and SVGEGT. This CDR3 reads CASSPLQGRDQPQHF. Written as DNA, the CDR3 is TGTGCCAGCAGCCCGTTACAGGGAAGGGATCAGCCCCAGCATTTT.

V and J are TRBV10-3 and TRBJ2-3; 11 bases fit TRBD2. This CDR3 region has 13 residues. CDR1 and CDR2 (germline): ENHRY, SYGVKD. V was clipped by 11 bases and J by 4 bases; unmatched bases: 5. DNA of the CDR3: TGTGCCGGTAGCGGGGGGGCGGCAGATACGCAGTATTTT. This sequence encodes CAGSGGAADTQYF.

The chain links TRBV6-5 to TRBJ1-2; possibly TRBD1 for D (6 bases). This CDR3 has 16 amino acids. V dropped 0 bases and J dropped 7 bases, with 18 bases sitting between them. CDR1 is MNHEY and CDR2 is SVGAGI in the germline V gene. CDR3 nucleotides: TGTGCCAGCAGTTACTCGAGTTCTAAGCAGGGGACTGGCTACACCTTC. Translated, it gives CASSYSSSKQGTGYTF.

The CDR3: CASSPTGTSNTEAFF. The CDR3 region has the DNA TGTGCCAGCTCACCGACCGGGACATCGAACACTGAAGCTTTCTTT. V gene TRBV18 combines with J gene TRBJ1-1, with D possibly TRBD1 on 6 matching bases. The V gene's germline CDR1 is KGHSH and CDR2 LQKENI. The CDR3 runs to 15 residues. V lost 3 bases to trimming and J lost 1 base, with 12 bases between them.

The J gene is TRBJ1-1, the V gene TRBV10-3; 7 bases agree with TRBD1. This CDR3 has 13 amino acids. V shed 4 bases and J 3 bases; nucleotides not matched to a gene: 2. CDR1 ENHRY and CDR2 SYGVKD come from the germline V gene. The CDR3, as DNA: TGTGCCATCAGTGCAGGGGGATACACTGAAGCTTTCTTT. This encodes CAISAGGYTEAFF.

V gene TRBV5-1 combines with J gene TRBJ2-5; TRBD1 matches at 7 bases. This CDR3 is 13 amino acids long. The germline gives CDR1 SGHRS, CDR2 YFSETQ. Trimming took 8 bases from V and 5 from J; bases not matched to a gene: 9. DNA for the CDR3: TGCGCCAGTAGTCAGACAGGGTCGGAGACCCAGTACTTC. This translates into CASSQTGSETQYF.

The V gene is TRBV6-2 or TRBV6-3, the J gene TRBJ1-1; D not resolved. V gave up 3 bases and J gave up 3 bases, with 8 bases separating them. The CDR3 has 13 residues. From germline, CDR1 is MNHEY and CDR2 SVGEGT. The CDR3 region has the DNA TGTGCCAGCAGTTATAGGCGGGACACTGAAGCTTTCTTT. Translated, it gives CASSYRRDTEAFF.

The genes are TRBV2 and TRBJ2-3; D might be TRBD2 (7 bases). The V end lost 7 bases, the J end lost 3 bases, and 17 bases lay between the germline ends. The CDR3 covers 15 residues. Germline CDR1 reads SNHLY; CDR2 reads FYNNEI. This chain's CDR3 is CASTRGGQGTDTQYF. The DNA for the CDR3 is TGTGCCAGCACGAGGGGGGGGCAGGGGACAGATACGCAGTATTTT.

Points on this clone: Other DNA sequences in the sample encode the same CDR3. This sequence joins TRBV12-3 or TRBV12-4 and TRBJ1-2, with D perhaps matching TRBD1 (5 bases). The ends were cut back, 2 bases at V and 4 bases at J, with 8 bases in the middle. CDR3 size: 13 residues. CDR3 loop: CASSLQGSYGYTF. The CDR3 DNA follows: TGTGCCAGCAGTTTACAGGGAAGCTATGGCTACACCTTC.

The gene calls are TRBV5-4 and TRBJ2-7, with a weak D call TRBD1 (6 bases). This CDR3 is built from 14 residues. V was pared by 4 bases and J by 7 bases, with 18 bases between. CDR1 is SGHNT, CDR2 YYREEE, per germline (reference sequence). Here the CDR3 reads CASSLTGPSREQYF. The CDR3 nucleotides are TGTGCCAGCAGCCTGACAGGACCATCGAGGGAGCAGTACTTC.